This T cell receptor (beta chain) was captured by sequencing in a study of cytomegalovirus exposure and HLA in healthy donors. Overall study findings and caveats: In a later analysis, a missense DCLRE1C variant was linked to TCR beta V- and J-gene trimming.

Concerning this clone: Its antigen is still unknown.

The PCR employed 60 Vbeta primers together with 13 Jbeta primers. Assay used: immunoSEQ multiplex PCR; TCRdb lists only in-frame clones, some missing. The table lists 80,000 to 95,000 clones, around 76% of them singletons. The CDR3 is 18 amino acids. Germline CDR1 and CDR2: SGHNT and YYREEE (reference sequence). V was pared by 5 bases and J by 5 bases, with 16 bases of the junction left unmatched. The sample taken for sequencing was PBMCs. This clonotype originated in a man aged 18 to 29 in good health and CMV-seropositive. V and J are TRBV5-4 and TRBJ2-1; 10 bases match TRBD2. DNA of the CDR3: TGTGCCAGCAGGTCCGGGATCTTTAGCGGGAGGAGCCACAATGAGCAGTTCTTC. It yields the protein CASRSGIFSGRSHNEQFF.